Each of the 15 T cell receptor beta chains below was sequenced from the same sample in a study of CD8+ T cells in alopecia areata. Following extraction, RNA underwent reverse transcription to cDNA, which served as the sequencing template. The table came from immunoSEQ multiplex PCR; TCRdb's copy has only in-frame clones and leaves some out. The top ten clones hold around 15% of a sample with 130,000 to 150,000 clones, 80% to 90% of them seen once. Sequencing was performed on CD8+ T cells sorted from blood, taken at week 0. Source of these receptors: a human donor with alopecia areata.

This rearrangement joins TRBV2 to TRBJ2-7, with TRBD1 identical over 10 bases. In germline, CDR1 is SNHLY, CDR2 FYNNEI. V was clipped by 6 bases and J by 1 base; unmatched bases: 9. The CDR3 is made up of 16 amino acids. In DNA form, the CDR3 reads TGTGCCAGCAGAACATCAGGGACAGGGGATTCCTACGAGCAGTACTTC. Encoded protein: CASRTSGTGDSYEQYF.

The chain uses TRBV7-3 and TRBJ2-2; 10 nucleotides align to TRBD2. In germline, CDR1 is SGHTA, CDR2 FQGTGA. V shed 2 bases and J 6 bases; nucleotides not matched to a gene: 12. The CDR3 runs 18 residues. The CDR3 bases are TGTGCCAGCAGCTTATATCCCCTAGCGGGAGTTTCCTCCGGGGAGCTGTTTTTT. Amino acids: CASSLYPLAGVSSGELFF.

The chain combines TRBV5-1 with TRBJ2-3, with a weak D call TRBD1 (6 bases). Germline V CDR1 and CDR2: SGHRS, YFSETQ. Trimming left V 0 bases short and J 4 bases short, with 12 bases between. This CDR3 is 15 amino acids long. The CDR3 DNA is TGCGCCAGCAGCTTGGGGCAGGGGATCGCAGATACGCAGTATTTT. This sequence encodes CASSLGQGIADTQYF. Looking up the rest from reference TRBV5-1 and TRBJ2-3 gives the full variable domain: KAGVTQTPRYLIKTRGQQVTLSCSPISGHRSVSWYQQTPGQGLQFLFEYFSETQRNKGNFPGRFSGRQFSNSRSEMNVSTLELGDSALYLCASSLGQGIADTQYFGPGTRLTVL.

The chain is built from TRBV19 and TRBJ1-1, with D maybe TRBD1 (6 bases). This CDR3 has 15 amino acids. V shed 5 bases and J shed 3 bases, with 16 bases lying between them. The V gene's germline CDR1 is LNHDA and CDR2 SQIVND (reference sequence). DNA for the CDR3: TGTGCCAGTAGTGTCAGACAGGAAAAGGACACTGAAGCTTTCTTT. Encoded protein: CASSVRQEKDTEAFF.

CDR3 amino acids: CASSLFYRVRSGANVLTF. The CDR3 bases are TGTGCCAGCAGCTTATTTTACAGGGTCCGCTCTGGGGCCAACGTCCTGACTTTC. The gene calls are TRBV7-6 and TRBJ2-6; tentative D call: TRBD1 (6 bases). Per germline, CDR1 SGHVS and CDR2 FNYEAQ. This CDR3 is 18 amino acids long. Deletions cut 2 bases from V and 0 bases from J, with 14 bases between.

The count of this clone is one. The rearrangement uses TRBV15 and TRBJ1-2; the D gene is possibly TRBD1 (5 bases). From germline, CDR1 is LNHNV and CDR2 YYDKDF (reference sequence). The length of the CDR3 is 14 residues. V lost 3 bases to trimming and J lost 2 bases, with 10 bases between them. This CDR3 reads CATSSGTLNYGYTF. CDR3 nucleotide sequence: TGTGCCACCAGCAGCGGGACTCTGAACTATGGCTACACCTTC.

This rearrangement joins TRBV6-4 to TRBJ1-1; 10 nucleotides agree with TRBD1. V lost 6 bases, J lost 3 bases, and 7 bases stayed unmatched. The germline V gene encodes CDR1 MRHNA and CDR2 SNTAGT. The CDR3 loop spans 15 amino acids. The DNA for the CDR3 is TGTGCCAGCAGAAGACAGGGGGCCGGCTACACTGAAGCTTTCTTT. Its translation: CASRRQGAGYTEAFF.

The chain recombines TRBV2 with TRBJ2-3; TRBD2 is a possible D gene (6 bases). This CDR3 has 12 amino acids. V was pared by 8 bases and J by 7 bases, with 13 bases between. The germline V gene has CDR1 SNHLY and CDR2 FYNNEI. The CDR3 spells CASVGGDNTQYF. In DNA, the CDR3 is TGTGCCAGCGTCGGGGGAGACAATACGCAGTATTTT.

Here the CDR3 reads CASSQDLGSSDTQYF. CDR3 in DNA: TGCGCCAGCAGCCAAGATCTTGGTTCTAGCGATACGCAGTATTTT. The chain recombines TRBV4-1 with TRBJ2-3; maybe TRBD2 (5 bases). There are 15 residues in the CDR3. Germline V lookup: CDR1 MGHRA, CDR2 YSYEKL. Trimming left V 0 bases short and J 6 bases short, with 13 bases between.

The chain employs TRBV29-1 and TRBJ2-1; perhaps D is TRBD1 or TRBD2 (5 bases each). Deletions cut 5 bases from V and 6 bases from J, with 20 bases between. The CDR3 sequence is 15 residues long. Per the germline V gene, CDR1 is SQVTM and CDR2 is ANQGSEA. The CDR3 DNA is TGCAGCGTTACGGCAGGGAGAGGAATCTCCAATGAGCAGTTCTTC. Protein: CSVTAGRGISNEQFF.

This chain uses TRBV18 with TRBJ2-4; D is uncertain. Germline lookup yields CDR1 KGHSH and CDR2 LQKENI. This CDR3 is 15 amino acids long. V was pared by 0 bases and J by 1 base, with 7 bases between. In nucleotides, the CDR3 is TGTGCCAGCTCACCACCGGGGTCTGCCAAAAACATTCAGTACTTC. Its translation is CASSPPGSAKNIQYF.

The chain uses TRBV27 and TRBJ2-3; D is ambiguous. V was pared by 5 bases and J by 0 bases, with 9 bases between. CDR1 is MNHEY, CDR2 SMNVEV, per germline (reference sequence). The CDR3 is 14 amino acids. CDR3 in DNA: TGTGCCAGCAGTAGAACATCTAGCACAGATACGCAGTATTTT. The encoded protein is CASSRTSSTDTQYF.

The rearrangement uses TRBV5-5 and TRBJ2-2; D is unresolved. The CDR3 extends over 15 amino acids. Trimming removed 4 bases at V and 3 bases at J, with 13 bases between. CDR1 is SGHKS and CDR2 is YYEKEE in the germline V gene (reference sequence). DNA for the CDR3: TGTGCCAGCAGCCAATACGGAGACTACACCGGGGAGCTGTTTTTT. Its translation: CASSQYGDYTGELFF. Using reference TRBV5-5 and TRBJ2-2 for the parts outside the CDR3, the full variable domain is DAGVTQSPTHLIKTRGQQVTLRCSPISGHKSVSWYQQVLGQGPQFIFQYYEKEERGRGNFPDRFSARQFPNYSSELNVNALLLGDSALYLCASSQYGDYTGELFFGEGSRLTVL.

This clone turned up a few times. Here the CDR3 DNA reads TGCGCCAGCAGTTTTGATTATACAGGGAGAGTAAGCACAGATACGCAGTATTTT. Protein product: CASSFDYTGRVSTDTQYF. This sequence joins TRBV5-1 and TRBJ2-3; D is possibly TRBD1 (6 bases). Per germline, CDR1 SGHRS and CDR2 YFSETQ. The CDR3 is 18 residues long. V lost 5 bases to trimming and J lost 0 bases, with 22 bases between them.

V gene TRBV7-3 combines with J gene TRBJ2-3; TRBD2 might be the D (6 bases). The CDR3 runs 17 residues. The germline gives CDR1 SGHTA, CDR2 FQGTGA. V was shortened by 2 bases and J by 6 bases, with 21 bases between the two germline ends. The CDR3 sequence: CASSLRRRDSFLDTQYF. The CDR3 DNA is TGTGCCAGCAGCTTACGTAGAAGGGACTCATTTTTGGATACGCAGTATTTT.